This entry lists 14 T cell receptor beta chains sequenced from one sample in a study of PD-L1 blockade in urothelial cancer. TCRdb's table, derived via immunoSEQ multiplex PCR, lists solely in-frame clones and lacks some. The sample shows roughly 50,000 clones, approximately 80% of them seen only once. The specimen was PBMCs, collected around atezolizumab (anti-PD-L1) treatment. The receptors stem from a man in his 70s with urothelial cancer.

This chain connects TRBV5-1 to TRBJ1-2, with 7 bases matching TRBD1. The CDR3 sequence is 15 residues long. The germline V gene has CDR1 SGHRS and CDR2 YFSETQ. The ends lost 2 bases at V and 8 bases at J; junction bases unmatched: 12. The CDR3 region is CASSFDRESITGYTF. The CDR3 DNA reads TGCGCCAGCAGCTTCGACAGGGAATCTATTACAGGCTACACCTTC.

This rearrangement joins TRBV28 to TRBJ2-7; 10 nucleotides agree with TRBD2. The junction had 8 bases not matched to a gene; V was cut back by 2 bases and J by 4 bases. The CDR3 totals 16 residues. Germline V gene sequence: CDR1 MDHEN, CDR2 SYDVKM. DNA of the CDR3: TGTGCCAGCAGTTTAGTCGGCCGAGCGGGAGGGTACGAGCAGTACTTC. This translates into CASSLVGRAGGYEQYF.

The CDR3 loop reads CASSLSGEGRSNQPQHF. CDR3 nucleotide sequence: TGTGCCAGCAGCTTGAGTGGGGAGGGCAGAAGCAATCAGCCCCAGCATTTT. V and J are TRBV5-6 and TRBJ1-5; D is ambiguous. Between the trimmed V and J ends, which lost 1 base and 1 base, there was a span of 15 bases. CDR3 size: 17 residues. Looked up from germline, CDR1 is SGHDT and CDR2 is YYEEEE. Drawing the rest from reference TRBV5-6 and TRBJ1-5, the complete variable domain is DAGVTQSPTHLIKTRGQQVTLRCSPKSGHDTVSWYQQALGQGPQFIFQYYEEEERQRGNFPDRFSGHQFPNYSSELNVNALLLGDSALYLCASSLSGEGRSNQPQHFGDGTRLSIL.

The chain couples TRBV30 to TRBJ2-7, with D perhaps matching TRBD2 (5 bases). Deletions cut 1 base from V and 0 bases from J, with 10 bases between. Germline lookup yields CDR1 GTSNPN and CDR2 SVGIG (reference sequence). The CDR3 consists of 14 residues. CDR3 loop: CAWSGGRSSYEQYF. The CDR3 DNA is TGTGCCTGGAGTGGAGGGCGGAGCTCCTACGAGCAGTACTTC.

The genes are TRBV2 and TRBJ1-5; D might be TRBD1 (6 bases). The CDR3 contains 14 residues. V lost 2 bases, J lost 7 bases, and 12 bases lay in between. Germline CDR1 SNHLY, CDR2 FYNNEI. CDR3 coding DNA: TGTGCCAGCAGTGAACGACAGGTCAAACAGCCCCAGCATTTT. It codes for CASSERQVKQPQHF.

In DNA form, the CDR3 reads TGTGCCAGCAGCTTTTCAGGGGACGAGCAGTACTTC. It encodes CASSFSGDEQYF. The chain carries TRBV11-2 and TRBJ2-7, with a weak D call TRBD1 (6 bases). Germline CDR1 and CDR2: SGHAT and FQNNGV. The V end was cut by 3 bases, the J end by 5 bases, with 8 bases between. CDR3 length: 12 amino acids.

This clone was picked up a small number of times. This rearrangement joins TRBV29-1 to TRBJ2-1, with a weak D call TRBD2 (5 bases). This CDR3 has 15 amino acids. V was cut by 3 bases and J by 4 bases, with 16 bases left in between. The germline V gene has CDR1 SQVTM and CDR2 ANQGSEA. CDR3 in amino acids: CSVDAARAEYNEQFF. In DNA, the CDR3 is TGCAGCGTTGACGCCGCGAGGGCCGAGTACAATGAGCAGTTCTTC.

This clone was seen just once. The chain links TRBV9 to TRBJ2-1; the D gene is possibly TRBD2 (6 bases). Trimming left V 0 bases short and J 0 bases short, with 10 bases between. The CDR3 covers 16 residues. Germline CDR1 reads SGDLS; CDR2 reads YYNGEE. Here the CDR3 DNA reads TGTGCCAGCAGCGTAGAGGCGGGGAGCTCCTACAATGAGCAGTTCTTC. Protein product: CASSVEAGSSYNEQFF. The whole variable domain, filled in from reference TRBV9 and TRBJ2-1, reads DSGVTQTPKHLITATGQRVTLRCSPRSGDLSVYWYQQSLDQGLQFLIQYYNGEERAKGNILERFSAQQFPDLHSELNLSSLELGDSALYFCASSVEAGSSYNEQFFGPGTRLTVL.

V and J are TRBV28 and TRBJ1-2, with D possibly TRBD1 on 5 matching bases. The CDR3 has 15 amino acids. Germline assignment: CDR1 MDHEN and CDR2 SYDVKM. Trimming took off 10 bases at V and 5 bases at J, with 23 bases between the two ends. The CDR3 sequence: CATAEGGARGYGYTF. The DNA of the CDR3 is TGTGCCACCGCAGAGGGCGGGGCGCGGGGGTATGGCTACACCTTC.

This rearrangement joins TRBV5-5 to TRBJ1-6; possible D gene TRBD1, 6 bases. Germline assignment: CDR1 SGHKS and CDR2 YYEKEE (reference sequence). Deletions cut 6 bases from V and 5 bases from J, with 18 bases between. The CDR3 contains 16 residues. The CDR3 DNA reads TGTGCCAGCACCTTTACCGGGACAAGGAATAATTCACCCCTCCACTTT. Residues: CASTFTGTRNNSPLHF.

The chain employs TRBV7-2 and TRBJ1-2; 9 bases are shared with TRBD1. V was clipped by 6 bases and J by 1 base; unmatched bases: 15. Germline V gene lookup returns CDR1 SGHTA and CDR2 FQGNSA. The CDR3 totals 18 residues. The CDR3 spells CASRRPGQGGRLNYGYTF. The CDR3 nucleotides read TGTGCCAGCAGACGGCCGGGACAGGGAGGGAGACTTAACTATGGCTACACCTTC.

The gene calls are TRBV30 and TRBJ2-7; D is perhaps TRBD2 (7 bases). Germline V gene sequence: CDR1 GTSNPN, CDR2 SVGIG (reference sequence). This CDR3 contains 13 residues. Trimming pared 7 bases from V and 3 bases from J, leaving 16 bases between. CDR3 bases: TGTGCCTTCGTGAGGGGGGGCCTCTACGAGCAGTACTTC. Its protein is CAFVRGGLYEQYF.

This clone was picked up a small number of times. The V call is TRBV11-3, the J call TRBJ2-7; a possible D gene is TRBD2 (6 bases). The CDR3 covers 14 residues. Trimming took 1 base from V and 1 from J, leaving 8 bases between them. CDR1 and CDR2 (germline): SGHNT, YENEEA. CDR3 DNA sequence: TGTGCCAGCAGCTTAGGAGGGACTTCCTACGAGCAGTACTTC. This translates into CASSLGGTSYEQYF. Combining the CDR3 with reference TRBV11-3 and TRBJ2-7 gives the whole variable domain EAGVVQSPRYKIIEKKQPVAFWCNPISGHNTLYWYLQNLGQGPELLIRYENEEAVDDSQLPKDRFSAERLKGVDSTLKIQPAELGDSAVYLCASSLGGTSYEQYFGPGTRLTVT.

The genes are TRBV18 and TRBJ1-1; D is unresolved. The V and J ends lost 6 bases and 1 base respectively, with 9 bases between them. Germline loops: CDR1 KGHSH, CDR2 LQKENI. CDR3 length: 13 residues. The CDR3 coding sequence is TGTGCCAGCTCCATAAACAAGAACACTGAAGCTTTCTTT. Protein: CASSINKNTEAFF.